This TCR beta chain was identified in a study of blood T cells in healthy people across ages. Trimming removed 5 bases from V and 4 bases from J; junction bases left unmatched: 5. This CDR3 is 15 amino acids long. From germline, CDR1 is DFQATT and CDR2 SNEGSKA (reference sequence). Total RNA, at least 5.5 micrograms per sample, was extracted from PBMCs. This clonotype appeared a few times. PCR was performed a second time for roughly 7 to 11 cycles using a sample-barcoded 5' primer and a J-beta primer mix. CDR3-containing paired-end reads numbered at least 2.5 million in each sample. Each CDR3 protein is one row after TCRdb ran MiXCR on the 5' RACE reads. The data show over a million distinct CDR3 sequences, with approximately 26% seen just once and 0.65% to 0.95% held by the top ten. This sample also belongs to another study, concerning T cells of mothers and their children. In that study: Sample barcodes and 2-4 random nucleotides came from the second PCR's M1S primer. For each mother, over 9.5 million TCR beta CDR3 reads were obtained, and for each child, approximately 3 million.

The V call is TRBV20-1, the J call TRBJ2-1; 13 bases are a match to TRBD2. This clonotype originated in a girl aged 2 to 9 in good health. Sequenced: blood. This CDR3 reads CSAFLTSGRYNEQFF. CDR3 in DNA: TGCAGTGCTTTTCTGACTAGCGGGAGGTACAATGAGCAGTTCTTC.